This record covers a single T cell receptor (beta chain). This clonotype was counted only a few times. Its antigen is unknown. Nothing much larger sits one base from this clone, and base qualities are not available. Interpreted using the paper, the time point label stands for: blood at routine non-recurrence follow-up after resection. For TCR sequencing, whole RNA was extracted from tumor and nontumor lung tissue, or from cryopreserved PBMC samples, and no cell sorting was done. Only patients with enough RNA available from two or more tumor regions were chosen for TCR sequencing. The method was 5' RACE. Sequenced on a NextSeq 500. The TCR library protocol attached a unique molecular identifier to each TCR cDNA molecule to allow correction of PCR and sequencing errors. In the authors' own workflow: TCR identification, UMI-based error correction and CDR3 extraction were performed with Decombinator tools. Expanded TCRs were defined as those above a frequency of 2 per 1,000, corresponding to the top 1% of the tumor frequency distribution. Renyi diversity was computed with the R vegan package after each repertoire had been subsampled 100 times to 5,000 TCRs. CDR3 similarity networks were built from amino acid triplet string-kernel similarity, with CDR3s being connected when pairwise similarity was above 0.82. The public reads were quality trimmed at Q25 with fastp and then assembled into clones with MiXCR by TCRdb, keeping productive beta chains. Under each unique CDR3 protein, matching rows form one entry showing the most common genes and DNA. What appears here as the V and J calls and clone size reflects TCRdb's work, not the paper's. Recorded for this sample are roughly 110,000 distinct CDR3 sequences; 10% to 11% of them occurred a single time. The ten top clones hold about 24% of the sample.

This sample is drawn from a study of spatial heterogeneity in lung cancer (dated by TCRdb to the late 2010s). At the level of the whole study: Samples were obtained from approximately 77 patients with early-stage, untreated non-small cell lung cancer from the lung TRACERx cohort. The study quantitatively compared TCR alpha and beta repertoires across multiple tumor regions, matched nontumor lung and blood in non-small cell lung cancer. Beta-chain transcripts were consistently detected in greater numbers than alpha-chain transcripts, which likely reflects a higher abundance of beta-chain transcripts. In the raw uncorrected reads, each unique combination of TCR and UMI appeared more than ten times on average. Follow-up PBMC samples were sequenced whenever available, with the median time to follow-up being two to three years after resection. Both alpha and beta chains were TCR-sequenced in about 240 tumor regions, approximately 68 matched nontumor lung samples and around 50 PBMC samples obtained at surgery. Nonsynonymous mutation counts, determined by whole-exome sequencing of tumor tissue, were related to TCR repertoire features.

Points the paper makes about the study in general: Only roughly 14 patients were included in comparisons of baseline and follow-up blood repertoires. Additional single-cell paired TCR alpha and beta sequencing was considered necessary to confirm, at a functional level, the hypothesis that regional TCRs recognize regional mutations. Ubiquitous expanded tumor TCRs were found in blood more often at tumor resection than at routine follow-up.

The CDR3 sequence holds 13 residues, the cysteine and phenylalanine included. The retained sequence is limited to the CDR3, 39 bases, with the frame set at the first base. The germline ends are 3 bases apart after V is trimmed by 0 bases and J by 0 bases. The CDR1 and CDR2 encoded by the germline V gene are SQVTM and ANQGSEA. This material consisted of PBMCs, taken at follow-up. This TCR was recovered from a female donor with early-stage non-small cell lung cancer. The sequence is built from TRBV29-1 and TRBJ1-3; no confident D gene assignment can be made. This receptor carries the CDR3 CSVEESSGNTIYF. The nucleotides read TGCAGCGTTGAAGAAAGCTCTGGAAACACCATATATTTT.